The 2 T cell receptor beta chains given below trace back to one sample, sequenced in a study of cytomegalovirus exposure and HLA in healthy donors. PCR primers comprised 60 Vbeta and 13 Jbeta primers. Assay used: immunoSEQ multiplex PCR; TCRdb lists only in-frame clones, some missing. The repertoire shows some 75,000 clones; the top ten hold roughly 5%. The sequenced material came from PBMCs. The receptors stem from a man between 35 and 55 years old in good health and CMV-seronegative.

This chain uses TRBV7-8 with TRBJ2-1; TRBD1 is a possible D gene (5 bases). CDR3 size: 14 residues. V dropped 1 base and J dropped 6 bases, with 10 bases sitting between them. Germline values: CDR1 SGHVS, CDR2 FQNEAQ. Here the CDR3 DNA reads TGTGCCAGCAGCTTAGATTCAGGGCTCAATGAGCAGTTCTTC. This translates into CASSLDSGLNEQFF.

The J gene is TRBJ2-5, the V gene TRBV9; D is perhaps TRBD2 (6 bases). V was clipped by 4 bases and J by 5 bases, with 18 bases between them. The CDR3 runs to 15 residues. CDR1 is SGDLS, CDR2 YYNGEE, per germline. The CDR3 loop reads CASSPLRGGWETQYF. The CDR3 DNA is TGTGCCAGCAGCCCCCTTAGGGGAGGATGGGAGACCCAGTACTTC.